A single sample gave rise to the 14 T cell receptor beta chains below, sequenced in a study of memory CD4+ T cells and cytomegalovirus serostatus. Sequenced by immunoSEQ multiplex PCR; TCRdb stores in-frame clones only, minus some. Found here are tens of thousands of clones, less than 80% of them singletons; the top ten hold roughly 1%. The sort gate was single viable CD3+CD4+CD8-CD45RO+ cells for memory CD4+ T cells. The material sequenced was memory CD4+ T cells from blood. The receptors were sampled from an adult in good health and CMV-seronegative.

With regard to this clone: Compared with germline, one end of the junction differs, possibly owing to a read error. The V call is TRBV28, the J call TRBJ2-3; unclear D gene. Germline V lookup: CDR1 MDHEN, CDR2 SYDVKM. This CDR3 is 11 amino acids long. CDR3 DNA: TGTGCCAGCAGTTACACGTCGGACCAGCACTTT. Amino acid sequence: CASSYTSDQHF.

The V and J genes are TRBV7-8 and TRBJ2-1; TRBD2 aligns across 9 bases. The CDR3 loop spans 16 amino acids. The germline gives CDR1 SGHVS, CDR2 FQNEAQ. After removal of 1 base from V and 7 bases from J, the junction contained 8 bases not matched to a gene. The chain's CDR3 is CASSLVMRGGLNEQFF. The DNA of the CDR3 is TGTGCCAGCAGCTTAGTGATGCGGGGGGGCCTAAATGAGCAGTTCTTC.

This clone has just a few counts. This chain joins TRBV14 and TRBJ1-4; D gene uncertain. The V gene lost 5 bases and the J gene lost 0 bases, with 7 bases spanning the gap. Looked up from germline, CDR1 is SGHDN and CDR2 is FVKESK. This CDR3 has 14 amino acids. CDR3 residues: CASSTSPTNEKLFF. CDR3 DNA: TGTGCCAGCAGCACCAGTCCAACTAATGAAAAACTGTTTTTT.

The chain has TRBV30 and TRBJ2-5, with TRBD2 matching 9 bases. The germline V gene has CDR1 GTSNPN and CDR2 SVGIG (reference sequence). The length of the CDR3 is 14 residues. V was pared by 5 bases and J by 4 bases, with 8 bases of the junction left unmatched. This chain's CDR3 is CAWGRSGGSETQYF. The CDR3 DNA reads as TGTGCCTGGGGGAGGAGCGGGGGGTCAGAGACCCAGTACTTC.

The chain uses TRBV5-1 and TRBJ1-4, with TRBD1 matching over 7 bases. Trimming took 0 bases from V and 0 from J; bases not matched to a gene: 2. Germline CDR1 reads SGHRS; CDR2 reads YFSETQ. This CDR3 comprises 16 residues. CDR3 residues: CASSLAGGTTNEKLFF. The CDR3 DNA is TGCGCCAGCAGCTTGGCAGGGGGAACAACTAATGAAAAACTGTTTTTT.

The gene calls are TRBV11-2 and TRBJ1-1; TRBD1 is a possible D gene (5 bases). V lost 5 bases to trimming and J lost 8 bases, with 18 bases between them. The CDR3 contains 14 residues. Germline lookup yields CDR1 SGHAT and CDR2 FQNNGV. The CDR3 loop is CASSLDSGRGEAFF. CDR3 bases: TGTGCCAGCAGCCTTGACAGTGGCAGAGGAGAAGCTTTCTTT.

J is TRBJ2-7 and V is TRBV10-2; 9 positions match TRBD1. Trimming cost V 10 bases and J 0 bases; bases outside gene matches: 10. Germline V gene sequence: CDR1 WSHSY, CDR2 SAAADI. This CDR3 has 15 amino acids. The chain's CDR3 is CATKAGDRVSYEQYF. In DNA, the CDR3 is TGCGCCACCAAGGCAGGGGACAGGGTCTCCTACGAGCAGTACTTC.

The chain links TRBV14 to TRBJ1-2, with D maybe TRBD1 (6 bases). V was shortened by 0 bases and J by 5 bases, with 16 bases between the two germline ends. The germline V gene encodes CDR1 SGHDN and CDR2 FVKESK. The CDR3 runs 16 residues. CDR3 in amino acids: CASSQEILKGTYGYTF. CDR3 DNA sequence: TGTGCCAGCAGCCAAGAGATTCTTAAGGGGACATATGGCTACACCTTC.

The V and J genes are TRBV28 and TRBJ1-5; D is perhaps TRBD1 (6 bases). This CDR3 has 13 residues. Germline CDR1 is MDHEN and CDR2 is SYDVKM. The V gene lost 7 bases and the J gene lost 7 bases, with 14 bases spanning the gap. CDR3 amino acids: CASTGPGAQPQHF. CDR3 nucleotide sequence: TGTGCCAGCACCGGCCCAGGGGCACAGCCCCAGCATTTT.

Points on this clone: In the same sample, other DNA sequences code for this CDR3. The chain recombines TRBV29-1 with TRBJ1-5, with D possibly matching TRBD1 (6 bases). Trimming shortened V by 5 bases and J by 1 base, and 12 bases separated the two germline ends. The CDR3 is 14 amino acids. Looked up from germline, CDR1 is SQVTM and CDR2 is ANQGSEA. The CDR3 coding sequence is TGCAGCGTTCAGGGGCCCGGGAGCAATCAGCCCCAGCATTTT. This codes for CSVQGPGSNQPQHF. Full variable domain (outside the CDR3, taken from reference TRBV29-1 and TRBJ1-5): SAVISQKPSRDICQRGTSLTIQCQVDSQVTMMFWYRQQPGQSLTLIATANQGSEATYESGFVIDKFPISRPNLTFSTLTVSNMSPEDSSIYLCSVQGPGSNQPQHFGDGTRLSIL.

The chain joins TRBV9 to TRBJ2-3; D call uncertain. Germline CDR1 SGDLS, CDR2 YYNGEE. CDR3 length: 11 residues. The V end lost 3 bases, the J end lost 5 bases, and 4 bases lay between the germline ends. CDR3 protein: CASSALDTQYF. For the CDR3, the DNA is TGTGCCAGCAGCGCCCTAGATACGCAGTATTTT.

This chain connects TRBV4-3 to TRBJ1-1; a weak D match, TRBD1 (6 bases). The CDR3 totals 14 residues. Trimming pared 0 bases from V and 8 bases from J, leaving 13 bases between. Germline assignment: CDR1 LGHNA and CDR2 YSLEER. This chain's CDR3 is CASSQEGGAREAFF. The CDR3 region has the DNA TGCGCCAGCAGCCAAGAGGGGGGGGCTCGAGAAGCTTTCTTT.

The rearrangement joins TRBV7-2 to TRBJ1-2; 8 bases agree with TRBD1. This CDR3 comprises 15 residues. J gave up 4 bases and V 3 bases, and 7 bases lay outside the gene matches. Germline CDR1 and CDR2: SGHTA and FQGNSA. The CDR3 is CASSFPGTGGYGYTF. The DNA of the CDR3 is TGTGCCAGCAGCTTCCCTGGGACAGGAGGCTATGGCTACACCTTC.

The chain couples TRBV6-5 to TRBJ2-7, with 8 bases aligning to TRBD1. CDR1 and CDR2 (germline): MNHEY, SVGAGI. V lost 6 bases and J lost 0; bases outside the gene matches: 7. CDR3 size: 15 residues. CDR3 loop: CASRRATGGSYEQYF. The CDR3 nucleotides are TGTGCCAGCAGGAGGGCTACAGGGGGCTCCTACGAGCAGTACTTC.